Listed below are T cell receptor beta chains from one sample, sequenced in a study of CD8 T cells in Susac syndrome. TCRdb re-analysed the immunoSEQ multiplex PCR reads in MiXCR, keeping a single row per CDR3 protein. Here the sample spans more than 150,000 distinct CDR3 sequences, 95% being singletons. The source material was CD4+ T cells from PBMCs. The source is a human donor with Susac syndrome. Each CDR3 is given with its conserved first and last residue. Each record gives: V gene, clone size, J gene, CDR3 protein. Size values are once, few and many counts, or a class for expanded clones, and some rows have none.

TRBV20-1	-	TRBJ1-1	CSARPTTGNTEAFF
TRBV15	-	TRBJ2-1	CATSRSIAGRTYNEQFF
TRBV27	-	TRBJ2-3	CASSFGSAYRGPTDTQYF
TRBV2	-	TRBJ2-2	CASRGYRDGGELFF
TRBV6-5	once	TRBJ2-1	CASGLNPGPTFF
TRBV3-1	-	TRBJ1-6	CASSPGRKNSPLHF
TRBV5-4	-	TRBJ2-7	CASSPGIGQRYYEQYF
TRBV29-1	-	TRBJ2-6	CSVGDSGANVLTF
TRBV4-3	few	TRBJ2-2	CASSQEPGLGAGELFF
TRBV20-1	-	TRBJ2-7	CSATPGQKYEQYF
TRBV3-1	-	TRBJ2-5	CASSQVSQETQYF
TRBV19	-	TRBJ2-1	CASSLQRGWYNEQFF
TRBV29-1	-	TRBJ1-5	CSATTAGDQPQHF
TRBV13	-	TRBJ1-3	CASSLRRGASGNTIYF
TRBV2	-	TRBJ1-6	CASRVLDGTSNSPLHF
TRBV20-1	-	TRBJ2-2	CSAMGTLNTGELFF
TRBV3-1	-	TRBJ2-2	CASSQPKGLATNTGELFF
TRBV18	-	TRBJ1-2	CASSMLPGHDYGYTF
TRBV12-3/TRBV12-4	-	TRBJ2-6	CASSPRHSGGRSGANVLTF
TRBV3-1	once	TRBJ1-1	CASSQDATGGKNTEAFF